These 26 T cell receptor beta chains were sequenced from one sample in a study of response to subunit inactivated influenza vaccine. Each CDR3 protein gets one entry after TCRdb re-called the RT-PCR reads with MiXCR. The table lists more than 450,000 distinct CDR3 sequences, 7.6% of them singletons, with 10% to 15% in the top ten. The source material was PBMCs from blood, sampled roughly 24 months after vaccination. These receptors were collected from a man between 50 and 75 years old who received an inactivated influenza vaccine.

As concerns this clonotype: One end of the junction is discordant with germline, which a read error may explain. The chain is built from TRBV4-3 and TRBJ2-7, with D perhaps TRBD1 (6 bases). The length of the CDR3 is 15 residues. Germline-derived CDR1 and CDR2 are LGHNA and YSLEER. Written as DNA, the CDR3 is TGCGCCAGCAGCCAAGATGACAGGCCGCACTACAAGCAGTACTTC. Its protein product is CASSQDDRPHYKQYF.

This clonotype was picked up a small number of times. V and J are TRBV4-1 and TRBJ2-3, with 13 bases that match TRBD2. Germline lookup yields CDR1 MGHRA and CDR2 YSYEKL. The trim removed 3 bases at V and 3 bases at J, leaving 3 bases unmatched. The CDR3 extends over 16 amino acids. The CDR3 DNA sequence: TGCGCCAGCAGCCACACACTAGCGGGGGGGACAGATACGCAGTATTTT. The encoded protein is CASSHTLAGGTDTQYF.

V gene TRBV10-3 combines with J gene TRBJ2-3, with D perhaps matching TRBD1 (5 bases). The CDR3 sequence is 15 residues long. V lost 6 bases and J lost 2, with 15 bases in between. CDR1 and CDR2 from the germline V gene are ENHRY and SYGVKD. Written as DNA, the CDR3 is TGTGCCATCAGAGACAGCGTCGTATTCACAGATACGCAGTATTTT. Amino acids: CAIRDSVVFTDTQYF.

The chain is built from TRBV7-2 and TRBJ2-2; weak D call: TRBD2 (5 bases). Per germline, CDR1 SGHTA and CDR2 FQGNSA. This CDR3 contains 15 residues. The V end lost 5 bases, the J end lost 0 bases, and 10 bases lay between the germline ends. The CDR3 spells CASSRRGANTGELFF. The CDR3 bases are TGTGCCAGCAGCCGTCGGGGAGCGAACACCGGGGAGCTGTTTTTT.

In its sample, this clonotype was seen many times. The rearrangement joins TRBV5-4 to TRBJ2-4; 11 bases align to TRBD1. J lost 7 bases, V lost 3 bases, and 0 bases had no gene match. This CDR3 spans 13 amino acids. Germline V gene sequence: CDR1 SGHNT, CDR2 YYREEE (reference sequence). Written as DNA, the CDR3 is TGTGCCAGCAGCTGGGACAGGGGGAACATTCAGTACTTC. It codes for CASSWDRGNIQYF.

This clonotype has just a few counts. The chain couples TRBV10-3 to TRBJ1-2; D is uncertain. CDR3 length: 12 residues. Germline V gene data show CDR1 as ENHRY and CDR2 as SYGVKD. V was clipped by 4 bases and J by 8 bases, with 11 bases between them. Here the CDR3 DNA reads TGTGCCATCAGTGGGGTAGCGGCAGGCTACACCTTC. It yields the protein CAISGVAAGYTF.

The chain employs TRBV19 and TRBJ2-3, with 11 positions matching TRBD2. V lost 5 bases to trimming and J lost 0 bases; unmatched junction nucleotides: 7. The CDR3 is 17 residues long. The germline gives CDR1 LNHDA, CDR2 SQIVND (reference sequence). CDR3 in DNA: TGTGCCAGTAGTGCCGCGACTAGCGGGATTAGCACAGATACGCAGTATTTT. Protein: CASSAATSGISTDTQYF.

This clonotype appeared a few times. The chain joins TRBV10-3 to TRBJ2-1; TRBD2 matches at 13 bases. The CDR3 contains 14 residues. In germline, CDR1 is ENHRY, CDR2 SYGVKD. The ends lost 8 bases at V and 7 bases at J; junction bases unmatched: 5. The CDR3 DNA follows: TGTGCCATCGCCGGGACTAGCGGGACGAATGAGCAGTTCTTC. Translating it yields CAIAGTSGTNEQFF.

J is TRBJ2-3 and V is TRBV10-3, with a tentative D call TRBD2 (6 bases). This CDR3 has 16 residues. Germline V lookup: CDR1 ENHRY, CDR2 SYGVKD. V was pared by 4 bases and J by 4 bases, with 18 bases between. The CDR3: CAISVSPGESSDTQYF. CDR3 nucleotide sequence: TGTGCCATCAGTGTGTCTCCGGGGGAATCGTCAGATACGCAGTATTTT.

This clonotype has just a few counts. This sequence joins TRBV30 and TRBJ2-5; D might be TRBD1 (5 bases). The length of the CDR3 is 14 residues. The germline V gene has CDR1 GTSNPN and CDR2 SVGIG (reference sequence). Trimming stripped 8 bases from V and 4 bases from J, with 20 bases between. This CDR3 is CAHTGRAGRETQYF. CDR3 DNA sequence: TGTGCCCACACCGGCAGGGCAGGTAGAGAGACCCAGTACTTC. Together with reference TRBV30 and TRBJ2-5, the CDR3 gives the full variable domain: SQTIHQWPATLVQPVGSPLSLECTVEGTSNPNLYWYRQAAGRGLQLLFYSVGIGQISSEVPQNLSASRPQDRQFILSSKKLLLSDSGFYLCAHTGRAGRETQYFGPGTRLLVL.

The chain uses TRBV29-1 and TRBJ2-5; D perhaps matches TRBD2 (6 bases). CDR1 is SQVTM, CDR2 ANQGSEA, per germline. V lost 5 bases to trimming and J lost 4 bases, with 14 bases between them. The CDR3 length is 13 residues. The CDR3: CSVIPSSAETQYF. The CDR3 DNA reads as TGCAGCGTTATACCGTCTAGCGCAGAGACCCAGTACTTC.

This clonotype was found a few times. The chain carries TRBV6-1 and TRBJ2-6; TRBD1 matches 9 bases. Germline assignment: CDR1 MNHNS and CDR2 SASEGT. The CDR3 covers 18 residues. Trimming took 6 bases from V and 0 from J; bases not matched to a gene: 9. The CDR3 loop is CASRDRQGDYSGANVLTF. As DNA, the CDR3 is TGTGCCAGCAGGGATAGACAGGGGGACTACTCTGGGGCCAACGTCCTGACTTTC.

This clonotype appeared many times. This chain links TRBV5-1 with TRBJ2-3; 7 bases match TRBD1. The CDR3 runs 15 residues. Germline assignment: CDR1 SGHRS and CDR2 YFSETQ. The junction had 11 bases not matched to a gene; V was cut back by 4 bases and J by 6 bases. The CDR3 coding sequence is TGCGCCAGCAGCCCCGGGACAGCCCCTGGGGATACGCAGTATTTT. Translated, it gives CASSPGTAPGDTQYF.

The rearrangement uses TRBV13 and TRBJ2-3; 13 bases are a match to TRBD2. The germline gives CDR1 PRHDT, CDR2 FYEKMQ (reference sequence). CDR3 length: 20 residues. V gave up 5 bases and J gave up 2 bases; unmatched junction bases: 16. CDR3 bases: TGTGCCAGCAGCACCGGGACTAGCGGGGCCCTGGGCGGGGACACAGATACGCAGTATTTT. Amino acid sequence: CASSTGTSGALGGDTDTQYF.

This clonotype came up many times. This sequence joins TRBV5-1 and TRBJ2-5; 9 nucleotides agree with TRBD1. J lost 1 base, V lost 8 bases, and 9 bases had no gene match. This CDR3 has 15 residues. Germline loops: CDR1 SGHRS, CDR2 YFSETQ. For the CDR3, the DNA is TGCGCCAGTGCCTTTGCGACAGGGGGCCAAGAGACCCAGTACTTC. Translation: CASAFATGGQETQYF.

At least ten counts were recorded for this clonotype. The V and J genes are TRBV29-1 and TRBJ1-1; 9 nucleotides line up with TRBD1. This CDR3 region has 13 residues. Trimming at V came to 7 bases and at J to 5 bases, leaving 8 bases not matched to a gene. The V gene's germline CDR1 is SQVTM and CDR2 ANQGSEA. CDR3 protein: CSGEGGQGTEAFF. As DNA, the CDR3 is TGCAGCGGGGAAGGGGGACAGGGAACTGAAGCTTTCTTT.

This clonotype was observed a few times. The chain is built from TRBV19 and TRBJ2-3; D gene unclear. Germline CDR1 is LNHDA and CDR2 is SQIVND (reference sequence). The CDR3 totals 15 residues. V dropped 7 bases and J dropped 2 bases, with 16 bases sitting between them. The CDR3 loop is CASTLAGLSTDTQYF. CDR3 nucleotide sequence: TGTGCCAGTACCCTCGCTGGGCTCTCCACAGATACGCAGTATTTT.

This sequence joins TRBV28 and TRBJ2-3, with a possible D match to TRBD2 (6 bases). The length of the CDR3 is 15 residues. Germline CDR1 is MDHEN and CDR2 is SYDVKM. The ends were cut back, 4 bases at V and 3 bases at J, with 14 bases in the middle. The CDR3: CASSWFAGYTDTQYF. CDR3 bases: TGTGCCAGCAGTTGGTTTGCGGGGTATACAGATACGCAGTATTTT. The variable domain in full, with the rest retrieved from reference TRBV28 and TRBJ2-3, is DVKVTQSSRYLVKRTGEKVFLECVQDMDHENMFWYRQDPGLGLRLIYFSYDVKMKEKGDIPEGYSVSREKKERFSLILESASTNQTSMYLCASSWFAGYTDTQYFGPGTRLTVL.

This clonotype was observed at least ten times. This chain joins TRBV6-5 and TRBJ2-7; 9 bases are shared with TRBD1. V trimming: 5 bases; J trimming: 1 base; junction bases outside the gene matches: 12. There are 17 residues in the CDR3. Germline loops: CDR1 MNHEY, CDR2 SVGAGI. The CDR3 coding sequence is TGTGCCAGCAGTCGACTCGGGACAGGGAGTATGTCCTACGAGCAGTACTTC. Translating it yields CASSRLGTGSMSYEQYF.

This clonotype was recorded at least ten times. The V call is TRBV24-1, the J call TRBJ2-3, with D unclear. Germline CDR1 reads KGHDR; CDR2 reads SFDVKD. V dropped 2 bases and J dropped 5 bases, with 13 bases sitting between them. The CDR3 consists of 15 residues. The CDR3 sequence is CATSDWTAMEDTQYF. The CDR3 DNA sequence: TGTGCCACCAGTGATTGGACGGCGATGGAAGATACGCAGTATTTT.

V and J are TRBV4-3 and TRBJ2-3; possibly TRBD2 for D (6 bases). CDR1 and CDR2 (germline): LGHNA, YSLEER. V was shortened by 0 bases and J by 7 bases, with 17 bases between the two germline ends. The CDR3 is made up of 16 amino acids. CDR3 loop: CASSQDRLARSNTQYF. CDR3 nucleotide sequence: TGCGCCAGCAGCCAAGACAGGCTAGCGAGATCTAATACGCAGTATTTT.

V usage is TRBV10-3 and J usage is TRBJ2-7; 12 nucleotides match TRBD1. This CDR3 has 16 amino acids. Trimming took 4 bases from V and 1 from J; bases not matched to a gene: 5. CDR1 ENHRY and CDR2 SYGVKD come from the germline V gene. DNA for the CDR3: TGTGCCATCAGTGCTCCGGGACAGGGGGCGTCCTACGAGCAGTACTTC. Encoded protein: CAISAPGQGASYEQYF.

This clonotype was counted only a few times. The chain links TRBV9 to TRBJ2-6; no clear D gene. Germline values: CDR1 SGDLS, CDR2 YYNGEE. Trimming left V 0 bases short and J 8 bases short, with 12 bases between. This CDR3 region has 15 residues. This chain's CDR3 is CASSVGSAGSNVLTF. CDR3 DNA: TGTGCCAGCAGCGTAGGGTCGGCCGGCTCCAACGTCCTGACTTTC.

V is TRBV10-3 and J is TRBJ2-1; 9 nucleotides match TRBD1. Germline loops: CDR1 ENHRY, CDR2 SYGVKD. J was trimmed by 10 bases and V by 0 bases; bases with no gene match: 1. This CDR3 is built from 13 residues. The CDR3 DNA is TGTGCCATCAGTGAGTCGGGGACAGGGGAGCAGTTCTTC. Translating gives CAISESGTGEQFF.

At least ten counts were recorded for this clonotype. The V gene is TRBV7-9, the J gene TRBJ2-7; tentatively, D is TRBD2 (5 bases). This CDR3 is 11 amino acids long. V was cut by 3 bases and J by 5 bases, with 5 bases left in between. The germline CDR1 and CDR2 sequences are SEHNR and FQNEAQ (reference sequence). This CDR3 reads CASSFSDEQYF. CDR3 nucleotide sequence: TGTGCCAGCAGCTTTAGCGACGAGCAGTACTTC. The whole variable domain, filled in from reference TRBV7-9 and TRBJ2-7, reads DTGVSQNPRHKITKRGQNVTFRCDPISEHNRLYWYRQTLGQGPEFLTYFQNEAQLEKSRLLSDRFSAERPKGSFSTLEIQRTEQGDSAMYLCASSFSDEQYFGPGTRLTVT.

This clonotype was seen ten or more times. The chain uses TRBV3-1 and TRBJ2-1; D gene unclear. Trimming stripped 0 bases from V and 11 bases from J, with 11 bases between. The length of the CDR3 is 13 residues. Germline-derived CDR1 and CDR2 are LGHDT and YNNKEL (reference sequence). The CDR3: CASSQETVVKQFF. The CDR3 bases are TGTGCCAGCAGCCAAGAAACGGTGGTGAAGCAGTTCTTC.